The clone carrying this T cell receptor beta chain was counted many times. This sample is part of a study of regulatory T cells in long-lasting Graves disease. Study at large: Freshly diagnosed Graves' patients had used antithyroid drugs for under 3 months.

V was pared by 4 bases and J by 5 bases, with 17 bases between. Per germline, CDR1 SGHAT and CDR2 FQNNGV. The CDR3 runs 15 residues. Libraries of TCR beta came from iRepertoire HTBI primers plus Arm-PCR of CDR3 regions. TCRdb passed the multiplex PCR reads through MiXCR, listing each CDR3 protein once. Here the sample spans over 500,000 distinct CDR3 sequences, more than 15% being singletons. Described time point: newly diagnosed GD, antithyroid drugs for less than 3 months. The TCR library was prepared using RNA isolated from PBMCs. This sample also appeared in a second study, on T cells in Graves' hyperthyroidism and ophthalmopathy. Per that study: Blood also contained most expanded thyroid clonotypes above 0.001.

The input for sequencing was peripheral blood mononuclear cells (PBMCs), taken at new diagnosis, from a patient treated with antithyroid drugs. This clonotype was sampled from a man younger than 35 with Graves disease. The chain employs TRBV11-2 and TRBJ1-2; tentatively, D is TRBD1 (5 bases). CDR3 coding DNA: TGTGCCAGCAGCTCCTACCGGGGGAGAGGGTATGGCTACACCTTC. Protein: CASSSYRGRGYGYTF.